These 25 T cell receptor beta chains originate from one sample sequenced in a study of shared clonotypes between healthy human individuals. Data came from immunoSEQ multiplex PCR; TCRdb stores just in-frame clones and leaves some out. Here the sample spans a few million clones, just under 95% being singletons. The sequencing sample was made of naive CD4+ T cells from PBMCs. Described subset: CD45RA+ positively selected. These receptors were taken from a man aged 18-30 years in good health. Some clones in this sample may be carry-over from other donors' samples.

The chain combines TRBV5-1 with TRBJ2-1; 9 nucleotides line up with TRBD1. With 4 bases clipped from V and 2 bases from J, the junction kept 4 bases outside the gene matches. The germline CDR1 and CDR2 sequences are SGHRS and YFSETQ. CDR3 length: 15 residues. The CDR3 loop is CASSPTGGAYNEQFF. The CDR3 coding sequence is TGCGCCAGCAGCCCGACAGGGGGGGCCTACAATGAGCAGTTCTTC.

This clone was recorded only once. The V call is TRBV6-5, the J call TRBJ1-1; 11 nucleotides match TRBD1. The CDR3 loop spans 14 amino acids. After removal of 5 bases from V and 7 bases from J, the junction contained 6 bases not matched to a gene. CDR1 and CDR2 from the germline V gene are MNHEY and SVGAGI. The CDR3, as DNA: TGTGCCAGCAGTAGAGGACAGGGGGCGGTTGAAGCTTTCTTT. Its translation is CASSRGQGAVEAFF.

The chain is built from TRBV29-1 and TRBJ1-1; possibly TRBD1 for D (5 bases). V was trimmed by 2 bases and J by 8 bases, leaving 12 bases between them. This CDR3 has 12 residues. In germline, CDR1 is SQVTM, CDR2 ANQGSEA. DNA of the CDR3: TGCAGCGTTGAAATTGTTGACAGAGAAGCTTTCTTT. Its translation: CSVEIVDREAFF.

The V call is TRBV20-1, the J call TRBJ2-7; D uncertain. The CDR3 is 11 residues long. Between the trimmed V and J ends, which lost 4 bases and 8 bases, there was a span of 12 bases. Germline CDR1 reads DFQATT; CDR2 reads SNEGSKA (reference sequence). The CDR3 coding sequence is TGCAGTGCTATATTTTCCGGCCAGCAGTACTTC. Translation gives CSAIFSGQQYF.

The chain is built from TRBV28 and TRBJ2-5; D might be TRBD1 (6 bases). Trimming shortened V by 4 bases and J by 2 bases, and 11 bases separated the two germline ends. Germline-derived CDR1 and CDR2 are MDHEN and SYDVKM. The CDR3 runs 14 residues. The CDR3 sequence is CASSSAGEQETQYF. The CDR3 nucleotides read TGTGCCAGCAGTTCCGCAGGGGAACAAGAGACCCAGTACTTC.

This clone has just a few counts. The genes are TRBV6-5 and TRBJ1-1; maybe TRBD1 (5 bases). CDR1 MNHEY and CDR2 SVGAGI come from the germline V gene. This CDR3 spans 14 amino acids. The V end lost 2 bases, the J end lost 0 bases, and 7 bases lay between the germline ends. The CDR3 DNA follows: TGTGCCAGCAGTTACGACAGAATGAACACTGAAGCTTTCTTT. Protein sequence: CASSYDRMNTEAFF.

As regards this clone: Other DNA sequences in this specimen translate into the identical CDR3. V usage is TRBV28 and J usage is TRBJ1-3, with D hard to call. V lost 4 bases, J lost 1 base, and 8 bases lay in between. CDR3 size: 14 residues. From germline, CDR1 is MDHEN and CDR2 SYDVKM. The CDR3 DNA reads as TGTGCCAGCAGTTCATCTGTATCTGGAAACACCATATATTTT. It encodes CASSSSVSGNTIYF.

In nucleotides, the CDR3 is TGTGCCATCAGTGAACCCCGACAGGGGACTAGCGGGCTACCCACAGATACGCAGTATTTT. Its protein product is CAISEPRQGTSGLPTDTQYF. This chain connects TRBV10-3 to TRBJ2-3, with TRBD2 matching 12 bases. Germline values: CDR1 ENHRY, CDR2 SYGVKD. Trimming removed 3 bases from V and 2 bases from J; junction bases left unmatched: 15. The CDR3 is 20 residues long.

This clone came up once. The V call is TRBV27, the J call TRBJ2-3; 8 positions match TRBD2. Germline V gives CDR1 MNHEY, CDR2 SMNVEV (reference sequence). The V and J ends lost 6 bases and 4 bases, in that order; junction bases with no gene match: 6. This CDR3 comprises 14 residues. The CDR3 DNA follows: TGTGCCAGCAGCAGCGGGAGTTGGCCAGATACGCAGTATTTT. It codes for CASSSGSWPDTQYF.

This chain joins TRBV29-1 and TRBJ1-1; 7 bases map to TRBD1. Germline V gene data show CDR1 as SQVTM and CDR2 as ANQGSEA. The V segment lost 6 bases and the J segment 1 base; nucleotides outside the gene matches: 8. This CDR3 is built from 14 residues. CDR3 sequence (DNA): TGCAGCGTCCGAGCCGGGACAGCGAACACTGAAGCTTTCTTT. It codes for CSVRAGTANTEAFF.

The CDR3 loop is CSVATSGRAAEQFF. The CDR3 DNA is TGCAGCGTAGCAACTAGCGGGAGGGCCGCTGAGCAGTTCTTC. This chain uses TRBV29-1 with TRBJ2-1, with 13 positions matching TRBD2. Germline CDR1 and CDR2: SQVTM and ANQGSEA. The CDR3 runs to 14 residues. Trimming removed 6 bases from V and 9 bases from J; junction bases left unmatched: 8.

In DNA, the CDR3 is TGTGCCAGCAGTCCCCGGGGGGTAGATACGCAGTATTTT. Translated, it gives CASSPRGVDTQYF. The chain uses TRBV27 and TRBJ2-3; 7 positions match TRBD2. Germline CDR1 reads MNHEY; CDR2 reads SMNVEV (reference sequence). The CDR3 contains 13 residues. Unmatched junction bases numbered 4, after V lost 5 bases and J lost 5 bases.

The CDR3: CASSRGLAGTQYF. The CDR3 DNA reads TGTGCCAGCAGCAGGGGACTAGCGGGGACCCAGTACTTC. The gene calls are TRBV5-6 and TRBJ2-5; 12 positions match TRBD2. This CDR3 has 13 residues. Germline V gene lookup returns CDR1 SGHDT and CDR2 YYEEEE. V was clipped by 4 bases and J by 7 bases; unmatched bases: 2.

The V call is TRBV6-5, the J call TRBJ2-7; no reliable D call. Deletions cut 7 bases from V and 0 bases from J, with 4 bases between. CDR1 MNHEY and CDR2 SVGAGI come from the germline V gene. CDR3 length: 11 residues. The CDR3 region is CASTNSYEQYF. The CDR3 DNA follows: TGTGCCAGCACTAACTCCTACGAGCAGTACTTC.

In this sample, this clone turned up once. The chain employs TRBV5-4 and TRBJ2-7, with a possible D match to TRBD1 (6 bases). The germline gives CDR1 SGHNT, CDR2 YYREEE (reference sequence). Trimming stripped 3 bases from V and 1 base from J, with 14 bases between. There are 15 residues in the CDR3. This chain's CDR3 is CASSSTGTMSYEQYF. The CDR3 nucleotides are TGTGCCAGCAGCTCGACAGGCACTATGTCCTACGAGCAGTACTTC.

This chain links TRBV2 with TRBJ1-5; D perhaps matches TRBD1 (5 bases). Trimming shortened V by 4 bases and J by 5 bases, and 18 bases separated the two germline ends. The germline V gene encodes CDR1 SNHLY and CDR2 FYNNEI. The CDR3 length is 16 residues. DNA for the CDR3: TGTGCCAGCAGTGGAGTTGGGCCAGGGCGAGATCAGCCCCAGCATTTT. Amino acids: CASSGVGPGRDQPQHF.

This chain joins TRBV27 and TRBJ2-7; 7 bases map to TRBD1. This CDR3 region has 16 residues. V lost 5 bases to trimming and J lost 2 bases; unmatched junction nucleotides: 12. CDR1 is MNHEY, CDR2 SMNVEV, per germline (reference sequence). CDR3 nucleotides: TGTGCCAGCAGTCCACCTCGGACAGGTTCAGCCTACGAGCAGTACTTC. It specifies CASSPPRTGSAYEQYF.

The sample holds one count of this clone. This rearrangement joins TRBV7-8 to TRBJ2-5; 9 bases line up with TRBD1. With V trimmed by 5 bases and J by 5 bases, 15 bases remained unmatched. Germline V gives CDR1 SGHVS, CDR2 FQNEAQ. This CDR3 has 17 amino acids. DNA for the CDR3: TGTGCCAGCAGCCATATGACAGGACAGGGGTACGGGGAGACCCAGTACTTC. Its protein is CASSHMTGQGYGETQYF.

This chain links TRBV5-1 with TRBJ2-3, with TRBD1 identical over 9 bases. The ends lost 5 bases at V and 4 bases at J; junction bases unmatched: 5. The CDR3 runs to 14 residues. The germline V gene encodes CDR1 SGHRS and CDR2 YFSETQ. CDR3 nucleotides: TGCGCCAGCAGGTCTACAGGGGGCGCAGATACGCAGTATTTT. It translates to CASRSTGGADTQYF.

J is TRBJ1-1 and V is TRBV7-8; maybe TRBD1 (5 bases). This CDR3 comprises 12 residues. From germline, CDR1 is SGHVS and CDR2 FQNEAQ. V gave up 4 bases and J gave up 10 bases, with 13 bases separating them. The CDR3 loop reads CASSYSGFGAFF. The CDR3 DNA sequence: TGTGCCAGCAGCTATTCAGGGTTCGGAGCTTTCTTT.

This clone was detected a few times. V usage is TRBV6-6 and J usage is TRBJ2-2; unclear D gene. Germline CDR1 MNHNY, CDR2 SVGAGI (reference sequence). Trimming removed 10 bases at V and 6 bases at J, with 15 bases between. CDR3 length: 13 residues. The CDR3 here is CATLIDGSGELFF. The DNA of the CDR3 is TGTGCCACCCTGATTGATGGCTCCGGGGAGCTGTTTTTT.

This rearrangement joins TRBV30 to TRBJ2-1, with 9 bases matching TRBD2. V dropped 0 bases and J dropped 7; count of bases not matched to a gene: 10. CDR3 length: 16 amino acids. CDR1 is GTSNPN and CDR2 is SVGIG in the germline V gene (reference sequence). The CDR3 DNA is TGTGCCTGGAGTGTACTGGGCGGGAGGGCCGGGAATGAGCAGTTCTTC. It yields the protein CAWSVLGGRAGNEQFF.

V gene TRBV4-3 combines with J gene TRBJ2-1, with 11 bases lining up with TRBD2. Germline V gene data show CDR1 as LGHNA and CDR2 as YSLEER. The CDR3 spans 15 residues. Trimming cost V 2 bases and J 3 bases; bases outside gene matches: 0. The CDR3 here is CASSQTSGSYNEQFF. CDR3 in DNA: TGCGCCAGCAGCCAAACTAGCGGGAGCTACAATGAGCAGTTCTTC.

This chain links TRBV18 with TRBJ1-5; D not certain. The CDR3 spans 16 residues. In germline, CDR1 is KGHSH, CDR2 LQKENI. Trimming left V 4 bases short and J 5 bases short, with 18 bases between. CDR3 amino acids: CASSRTASRRDQPQHF. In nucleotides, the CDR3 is TGTGCCAGCTCACGTACCGCGTCAAGGCGAGATCAGCCCCAGCATTTT.

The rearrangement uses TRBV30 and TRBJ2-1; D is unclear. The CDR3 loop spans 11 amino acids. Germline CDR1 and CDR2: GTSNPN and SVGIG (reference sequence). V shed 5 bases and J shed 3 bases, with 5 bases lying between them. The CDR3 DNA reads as TGTGCCTGGGCCTTCTACAATGAGCAGTTCTTC. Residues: CAWAFYNEQFF.